This T cell receptor beta chain emerged from a study of Ad26.COV2.S vaccination and SARS-CoV-2 variants. Germline V CDR1 and CDR2: SGHRS, YFSETQ. The V and J ends lost 3 bases and 2 bases, in that order; junction bases with no gene match: 5. The CDR3 consists of 14 residues. Treatment described: roughly 19 received Ad26.COV2.S at low or high dose, single or two shots; 5 received placebo; per-sample allocation not given. Day 63 after the first injection of vaccine or placebo was the sampling time. Measured with immunoSEQ multiplex PCR; TCRdb has only the in-frame clones, and not every one. This table holds 330,000 or so clones, under 90% found once.

The source material was peripheral blood, sampled in a trial of Ad26.COV2.S vaccine versus placebo. This TCR was recovered from a person between 18 and 60 years old who received the Ad26.COV2.S COVID-19 vaccine or a placebo. This chain joins TRBV5-1 and TRBJ2-7; 7 nucleotides align to TRBD1. For the CDR3, the DNA is TGCGCCAGCAGCTGGCGGACAGGTCCCTACGAGCAGTACTTC. Translated, it gives CASSWRTGPYEQYF. Complete variable domain (other parts from reference TRBV5-1 and TRBJ2-7): KAGVTQTPRYLIKTRGQQVTLSCSPISGHRSVSWYQQTPGQGLQFLFEYFSETQRNKGNFPGRFSGRQFSNSRSEMNVSTLELGDSALYLCASSWRTGPYEQYFGPGTRLTVT.